This TCR beta chain came from a study of CD8 T cells in Susac syndrome. General observations from the study: Acknowledgment was made by the study that its TCR sequencing and HLA analysis involved a relatively small number of individuals.

The CDR3 spans 17 residues. CDR1 and CDR2 (germline): MNHNS, SASEGT. Losses at the gene ends were 0 bases for V and 3 bases for J; bases not matched to a gene: 8. Random hexamers were used to reverse transcribe roughly 0.45 to 1 ug of RNA. A multiplex approach, immunoSEQ multiplex PCR, amplified TCR beta CDR3 across 54 Vbeta and 13 Jbeta. Each CDR3 protein gets one entry after TCRdb re-called the immunoSEQ multiplex PCR reads with MiXCR. Of around 200,000 distinct CDR3 sequences listed, about 95% are singletons. Remarks on this clonotype: The antigen is undetermined.

V is TRBV6-1 and J is TRBJ2-7; 10 positions match TRBD2. The specimen was CD4+ T cells from PBMCs. This sequence was found in a human donor with multiple sclerosis. This CDR3 is CASSEALAGRSDYEQYF. The CDR3 coding sequence is TGTGCCAGCAGTGAAGCACTAGCGGGACGATCAGACTACGAGCAGTACTTC.